The rows below give T cell receptor beta chains drawn from one sample of a study of blood T cell repertoires in COVID-19. Sequencing used immunoSEQ multiplex PCR; TCRdb keeps in-frame clones, though not all of them. The repertoire includes 150,000 or so clones, roughly 85% of them detected once, and 5% sits in the top ten. Sequencing was done on a sample of peripheral blood. These receptors originate from a human donor in a cohort sampled during active COVID-19. The CDR3 runs from the conserved cysteine through the conserved F or W. The order of the fields is D gene, V gene, clone size, J gene, CDR3 protein, CDR3 DNA. A D gene is named only where the DNA matches it firmly. Clone sizes are given selectively: once, few, many, or a class where the clone is expanded.

NA	TRBV27	once	TRBJ1-4	CASSSSTGLNEKLFF	TGTGCCAGCAGTTCCTCGACAGGTCTGAATGAAAAACTGTTTTTT
NA	TRBV24-1	NA	TRBJ1-5	CATSPTVSHQPQHF	TGTGCCACCAGTCCGACAGTCTCCCATCAGCCCCAGCATTTT
NA	TRBV6-1	NA	TRBJ1-2	CASSEAAGEGGYTF	TGTGCCAGCAGTGAAGCGGCGGGGGAAGGTGGCTACACCTTC
NA	TRBV5-4	NA	TRBJ2-7	CASSLSGVSYEQYF	TGTGCCAGCAGCTTGTCAGGCGTCTCCTACGAGCAGTACTTC
NA	TRBV28	once	TRBJ2-7	CASSFDQGVYEQYF	TGTGCCAGCAGTTTTGACCAGGGCGTTTACGAGCAGTACTTC
NA	TRBV24-1	NA	TRBJ2-5	CATSDFGREETQYF	TGTGCCACCAGTGATTTTGGCCGGGAAGAGACCCAGTACTTC
TRBD1	TRBV5-1	NA	TRBJ1-2	CASSLDWTGGDGYTF	TGCGCCAGCAGCTTGGATTGGACAGGGGGCGATGGCTACACCTTC
TRBD1	TRBV27	NA	TRBJ2-7	CASQKQGTARAYEQYF	TGTGCCAGCCAGAAACAAGGGACAGCCCGTGCCTACGAGCAGTACTTC
NA	TRBV7-9	NA	TRBJ1-6	CASSPPGSYNSPLHF	TGTGCCAGCAGCCCCCCGGGCTCCTATAATTCACCCCTCCACTTT
NA	TRBV19	NA	TRBJ2-7	CASTEGGTAYEQYF	TGTGCCAGTACCGAGGGCGGGACCGCCTACGAGCAGTACTTC
NA	TRBV2	NA	TRBJ1-2	CASSAHIQGDYTF	TGTGCCAGCAGTGCCCACATCCAGGGTGACTACACCTTC
NA	TRBV5-4	once	TRBJ2-5	CASSLGGIQETQYF	TGTGCCAGCAGCTTGGGCGGAATACAAGAGACCCAGTACTTC
TRBD1	TRBV28	once	TRBJ1-1	CASSTTGGGTEAFF	TGTGCCAGCAGCACCACAGGGGGCGGCACTGAAGCTTTCTTT
TRBD1	TRBV11-1	NA	TRBJ1-2	CASSSRTGDYGYTF	TGTGCCAGCAGCTCGAGGACAGGGGACTATGGCTACACCTTC
TRBD2	TRBV18	few	TRBJ2-1	CASSPRWTSGGGSVRHEQFF	TGTGCCAGCTCACCTCGTTGGACTAGCGGGGGGGGTTCGGTCCGTCATGAGCAGTTCTTC
NA	TRBV20-1	NA	TRBJ2-7	CSASVEEQYF	TGCAGTGCTAGCGTAGAGGAGCAGTACTTC
TRBD1	TRBV10-3	NA	TRBJ1-6	CAISEKAWTGRYSPLHF	TGTGCCATCAGTGAGAAGGCCTGGACAGGGAGGTATTCACCCCTCCACTTT
NA	TRBV24-1	few	TRBJ1-1	CATSSTGRTEAFF	TGTGCCACCAGTAGTACAGGGAGAACTGAAGCTTTCTTT
TRBD1	TRBV19	few	TRBJ1-5	CASSFGTGSKGNQPQHF	TGTGCCAGTAGCTTCGGGACAGGGAGTAAGGGCAATCAGCCCCAGCATTTT
NA	TRBV7-2	NA	TRBJ2-5	CASSLERAGGKETQYF	TGTGCCAGCAGCTTAGAGCGGGCAGGGGGTAAAGAGACCCAGTACTTC
NA	TRBV28	NA	TRBJ1-1	CASSSLGPATEAFF	TGTGCCAGCAGTTCCCTAGGCCCTGCCACTGAAGCTTTCTTT
NA	TRBV7-9	NA	TRBJ1-4	CASSRFPHGTGKNEKLFF	TGTGCCAGCAGCCGATTCCCACACGGTACAGGGAAGAATGAAAAACTGTTTTTT
TRBD1	TRBV29-1	NA	TRBJ2-5	CSVAPGTGWETQYF	TGCAGCGTCGCACCCGGGACAGGGTGGGAGACCCAGTACTTC
NA	TRBV3-1/TRBV3-2	NA	TRBJ1-4	CASSQGFTGKLFF	TGTGCCAGCAGCCAAGGGTTCACAGGGAAACTGTTTTTT
TRBD1	TRBV10-1	NA	TRBJ2-7	CASSESRDREAYEQYF	TGCGCCAGCAGTGAGTCTCGGGACAGGGAGGCCTACGAGCAGTACTTC
NA	TRBV5-1	NA	TRBJ1-2	CASSWLDSYGYTF	TGCGCCAGCAGCTGGCTGGACAGCTATGGCTACACCTTC
TRBD2	TRBV30	once	TRBJ2-1	CAWSVTAGEYNEQFF	TGTGCCTGGAGTGTAACGGCGGGGGAGTACAATGAGCAGTTCTTC
TRBD1	TRBV4-1	NA	TRBJ2-7	CASSQEDTAGGGSVYEQYF	TGCGCCAGCAGCCAAGAAGATACAGCAGGGGGTGGCTCCGTCTACGAGCAGTACTTC
NA	TRBV28	NA	TRBJ1-2	CASSGGTGLNYGYTF	TGTGCCAGCAGTGGTGGAACAGGGCTTAACTATGGCTACACCTTC
TRBD2	TRBV30	NA	TRBJ2-5	CAWSRTSGPQETQYF	TGTGCCTGGAGCCGGACTAGCGGGCCACAAGAGACCCAGTACTTC
TRBD2	TRBV5-4	NA	TRBJ2-5	CASSLAGREGPETQYF	TGTGCCAGCAGCTTGGCCGGACGGGAGGGCCCAGAGACCCAGTACTTC
NA	TRBV9	NA	TRBJ2-2	CASSVVQGLSGELFF	TGTGCCAGCAGCGTAGTTCAGGGGTTATCCGGGGAGCTGTTTTTT
NA	TRBV30	NA	TRBJ1-2	CAWRLSPNGYTF	TGTGCCTGGAGACTCTCCCCCAATGGCTACACCTTC
NA	TRBV7-7	NA	TRBJ2-2	CASSLDSGNTGELFF	TGTGCCAGCAGCTTGGATAGCGGGAACACCGGGGAGCTGTTTTTT
TRBD1	TRBV27	NA	TRBJ2-1	CASSFQGDEQFF	TGTGCCAGCAGTTTCCAGGGGGATGAGCAGTTCTTC
TRBD2	TRBV10-3	NA	TRBJ2-5	CAITGGPGETQYF	TGTGCCATCACGGGAGGGCCCGGGGAGACCCAGTACTTC
TRBD1	TRBV5-1	NA	TRBJ2-7	CASSLSGTGAYEQYF	TGCGCCAGCAGCTTGTCCGGGACAGGGGCCTACGAGCAGTACTTC
NA	TRBV3-1/TRBV3-2	NA	TRBJ2-2	CASSHVGELFF	TGTGCCAGCAGCCACGTCGGGGAGCTGTTTTTT
TRBD2	TRBV27	NA	TRBJ2-5	CASSFGLAGVETQYF	TGTGCCAGCAGTTTTGGACTAGCGGGAGTAGAGACCCAGTACTTC
NA	TRBV7-9	NA	TRBJ1-5	CASSLSGQGGQPQHF	TGTGCCAGCAGCTTATCGGGCCAGGGAGGTCAGCCCCAGCATTTT
NA	TRBV27	NA	TRBJ1-2	CASSFLQGDGYTF	TGTGCCAGCAGTTTTCTTCAGGGCGATGGCTACACCTTC
NA	TRBV21-1	once	TRBJ1-4	CASSKQKGTQEHEKLFF	TGTGCCAGCAGCAAACAGAAAGGGACACAAGAGCATGAAAAACTGTTTTTT